Reported below is one T cell receptor beta chain. Its target is unknown. This sample also contains other DNA sequences that code for the same CDR3. PCR involved 60 Vbeta and 13 Jbeta primers. The protocol was immunoSEQ multiplex PCR, while the TCRdb copy is restricted to in-frame clones and leaves out a portion. The ten top clones account for about 6.2%, within a sample of approximately 38,000 clones. This entry is derived from a study of cytomegalovirus exposure and HLA in healthy donors. The overall study: Among the 350 to 500 donors who were genotyped, 81% fell in the genetic ancestry cluster that is associated with self-reported Caucasian donors. Study-wide results and limits: Rarity marked most TCR sequences, yet some public TCRs occurred in many donors.

There are 14 residues in the CDR3. The V and J ends lost 1 base and 2 bases, in that order; junction bases with no gene match: 0. From germline, CDR1 is MGHRA and CDR2 YSYEKL. The J gene is TRBJ2-7, the V gene TRBV4-1, with 9 bases fitting TRBD1. What was sequenced was PBMCs. This clonotype was sampled from a human donor in good health. The CDR3 loop is CASSQGQGAYEQYF. The DNA of the CDR3 is TGCGCCAGCAGCCAAGGACAGGGGGCCTACGAGCAGTACTTC.